The clone carrying this TCR beta chain was recorded a few times. Original processing methods: ImmunoSEQ only sent back junction sequences with no quality scores, so filtering was done differently. Generated by immunoSEQ multiplex PCR, the TCRdb table keeps only in-frame clones and is missing some. That table gives V, J and clone size, and the DNA gave D and trimming. This sample yields about 1.1 million clones, of which about 80% are seen a single time; approximately 0.95% belongs to the top ten. These data are taken from a study of shared clonotypes between healthy human individuals. V dropped 5 bases and J dropped 2 bases, with 13 bases sitting between them. From germline, CDR1 is SEHNR and CDR2 FQNEAQ (reference sequence). This CDR3 region has 14 residues.

The receptor comes from a man younger than 30 in good health. Some clones in this sample may be carry-over from other donors' samples. This chain links TRBV7-9 with TRBJ2-7; D may be TRBD1 (5 bases). Sample: memory CD4+ T cells from PBMCs. Subset here: CD45RA-negative fraction. In DNA, the CDR3 is TGTGCCAGCAGCCCCAAGGGGCAGGCCTACGAGCAGTACTTC. Amino acids: CASSPKGQAYEQYF.